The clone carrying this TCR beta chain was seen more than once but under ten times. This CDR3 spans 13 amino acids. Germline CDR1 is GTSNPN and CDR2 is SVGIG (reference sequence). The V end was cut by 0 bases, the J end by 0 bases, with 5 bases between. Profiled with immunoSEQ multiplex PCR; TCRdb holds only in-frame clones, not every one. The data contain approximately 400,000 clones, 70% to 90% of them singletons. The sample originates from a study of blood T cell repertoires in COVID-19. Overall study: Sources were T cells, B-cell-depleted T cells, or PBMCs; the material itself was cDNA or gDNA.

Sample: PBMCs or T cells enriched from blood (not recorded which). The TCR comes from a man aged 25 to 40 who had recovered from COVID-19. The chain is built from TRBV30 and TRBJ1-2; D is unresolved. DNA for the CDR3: TGTGCCTGGAGTGTACGGGCTAACTATGGCTACACCTTC. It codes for CAWSVRANYGYTF.